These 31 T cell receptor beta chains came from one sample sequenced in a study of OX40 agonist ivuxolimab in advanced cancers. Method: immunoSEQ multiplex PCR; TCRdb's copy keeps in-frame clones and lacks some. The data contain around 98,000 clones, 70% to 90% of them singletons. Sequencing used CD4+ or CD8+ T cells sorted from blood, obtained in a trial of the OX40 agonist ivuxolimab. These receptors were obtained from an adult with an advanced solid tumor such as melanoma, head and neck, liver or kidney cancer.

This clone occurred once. This CDR3 reads CASSSRDTREGNTIYF. CDR3 DNA sequence: TGTGCCAGCAGCTCGCGGGACACCCGAGAAGGAAACACCATATATTTT. V usage is TRBV7-9 and J usage is TRBJ1-3; possibly TRBD1 for D (6 bases). The CDR3 extends over 16 amino acids. Deletions cut 4 bases from V and 4 bases from J, with 17 bases between. Germline V gene data show CDR1 as SEHNR and CDR2 as FQNEAQ (reference sequence). Drawing the rest from reference TRBV7-9 and TRBJ1-3, the complete variable domain is DTGVSQNPRHKITKRGQNVTFRCDPISEHNRLYWYRQTLGQGPEFLTYFQNEAQLEKSRLLSDRFSAERPKGSFSTLEIQRTEQGDSAMYLCASSSRDTREGNTIYFGEGSWLTVV.

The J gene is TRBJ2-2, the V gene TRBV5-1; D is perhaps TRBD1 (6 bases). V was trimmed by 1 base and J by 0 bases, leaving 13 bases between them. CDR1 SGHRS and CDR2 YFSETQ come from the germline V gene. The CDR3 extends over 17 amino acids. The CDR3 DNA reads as TGCGCCAGCAGCTTGTTTTCCCGGACAGCGAACACCGGGGAGCTGTTTTTT. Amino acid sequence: CASSLFSRTANTGELFF.

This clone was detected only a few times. CDR3 in DNA: TGTGCCAGTAGTCCGGACGGGAGAAGGGCTGAAGCTTTCTTT. Encoded protein: CASSPDGRRAEAFF. V and J are TRBV19 and TRBJ1-1; D remains unclear. This CDR3 region has 14 residues. The germline gives CDR1 LNHDA, CDR2 SQIVND (reference sequence). With 5 bases removed from V and 6 bases from J, the gap between germline ends came to 16 bases. Filled out from reference TRBV19 and TRBJ1-1, the complete variable domain reads DGGITQSPKYLFRKEGQNVTLSCEQNLNHDAMYWYRQDPGQGLRLIYYSQIVNDFQKGDIAEGYSVSREKKESFPLTVTSAQKNPTAFYLCASSPDGRRAEAFFGQGTRLTVV.

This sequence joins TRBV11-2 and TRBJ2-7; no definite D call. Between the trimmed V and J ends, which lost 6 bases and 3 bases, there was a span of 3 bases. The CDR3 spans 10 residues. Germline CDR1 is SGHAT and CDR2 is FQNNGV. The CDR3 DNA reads TGTGCCAGCAGTCTCTACGAGCAGTACTTC. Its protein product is CASSLYEQYF.

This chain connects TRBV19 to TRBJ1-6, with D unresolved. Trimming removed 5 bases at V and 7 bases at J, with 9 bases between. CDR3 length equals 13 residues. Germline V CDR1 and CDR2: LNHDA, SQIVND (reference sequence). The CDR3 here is CASSGRQNSPLHF. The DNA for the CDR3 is TGTGCCAGTAGTGGCAGGCAAAATTCACCCCTCCACTTT. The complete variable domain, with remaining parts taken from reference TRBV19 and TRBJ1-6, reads DGGITQSPKYLFRKEGQNVTLSCEQNLNHDAMYWYRQDPGQGLRLIYYSQIVNDFQKGDIAEGYSVSREKKESFPLTVTSAQKNPTAFYLCASSGRQNSPLHFGNGTRLTVT.

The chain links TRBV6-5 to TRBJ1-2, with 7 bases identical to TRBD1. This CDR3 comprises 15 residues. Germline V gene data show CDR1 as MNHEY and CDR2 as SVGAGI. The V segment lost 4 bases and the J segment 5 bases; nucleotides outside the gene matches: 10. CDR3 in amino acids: CASSSTGVTRYGYTF. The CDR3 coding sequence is TGTGCCAGCAGTTCCACAGGGGTAACTCGATATGGCTACACCTTC.

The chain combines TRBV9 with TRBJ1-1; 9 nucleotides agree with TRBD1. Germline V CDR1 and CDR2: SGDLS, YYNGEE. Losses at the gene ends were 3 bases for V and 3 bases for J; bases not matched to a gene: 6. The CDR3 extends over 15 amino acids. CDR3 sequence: CASSATGGADTEAFF. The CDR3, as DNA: TGTGCCAGCAGCGCCACAGGGGGCGCGGACACTGAAGCTTTCTTT.

The CDR3 nucleotides read TGTGCCAGCAGCCCCCGGGGAGCGGATCCTGGCACTGAAGCTTTCTTT. Its protein is CASSPRGADPGTEAFF. The chain uses TRBV9 and TRBJ1-1, with D uncertain. CDR1 and CDR2 (germline): SGDLS, YYNGEE. Between the trimmed V and J ends, which lost 4 bases and 4 bases, there was a span of 20 bases. The CDR3 covers 16 residues.

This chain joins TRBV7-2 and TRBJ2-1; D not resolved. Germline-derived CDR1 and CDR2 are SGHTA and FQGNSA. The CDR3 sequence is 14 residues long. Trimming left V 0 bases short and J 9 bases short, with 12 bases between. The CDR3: CASSLAPSHGEQFF. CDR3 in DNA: TGTGCCAGCAGCTTAGCGCCTAGTCACGGTGAGCAGTTCTTC. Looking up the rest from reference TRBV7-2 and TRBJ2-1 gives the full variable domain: GAGVSQSPSNKVTEKGKDVELRCDPISGHTALYWYRQSLGQGLEFLIYFQGNSAPDKSGLPSDRFSAERTGGSVSTLTIQRTQQEDSAVYLCASSLAPSHGEQFFGPGTRLTVL.

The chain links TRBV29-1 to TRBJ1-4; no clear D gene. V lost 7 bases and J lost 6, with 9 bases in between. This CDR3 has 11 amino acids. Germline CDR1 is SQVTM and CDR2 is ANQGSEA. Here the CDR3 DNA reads TGCAGCGCCCGAATGGATGAAAAACTGTTTTTT. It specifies CSARMDEKLFF.

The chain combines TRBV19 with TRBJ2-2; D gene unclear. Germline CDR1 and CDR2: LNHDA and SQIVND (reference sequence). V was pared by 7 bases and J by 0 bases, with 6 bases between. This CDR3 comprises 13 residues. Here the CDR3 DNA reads TGTGCCAGTACCCTCGCGAACACCGGGGAGCTGTTTTTT. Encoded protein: CASTLANTGELFF.

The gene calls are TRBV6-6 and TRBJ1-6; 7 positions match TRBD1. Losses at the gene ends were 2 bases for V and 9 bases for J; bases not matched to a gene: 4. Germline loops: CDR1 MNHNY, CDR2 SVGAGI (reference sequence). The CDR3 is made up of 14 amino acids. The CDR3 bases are TGTGCCAGCAGTTACGCGGCAGGGGGTTCACCCCTCCACTTT. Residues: CASSYAAGGSPLHF.

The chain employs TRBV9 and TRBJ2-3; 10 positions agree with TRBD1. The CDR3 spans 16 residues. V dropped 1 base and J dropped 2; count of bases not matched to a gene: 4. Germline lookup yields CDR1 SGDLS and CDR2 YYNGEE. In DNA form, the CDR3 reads TGTGCCAGCAGCGTACCGGGACAGGGGACCACAGATACGCAGTATTTT. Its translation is CASSVPGQGTTDTQYF.

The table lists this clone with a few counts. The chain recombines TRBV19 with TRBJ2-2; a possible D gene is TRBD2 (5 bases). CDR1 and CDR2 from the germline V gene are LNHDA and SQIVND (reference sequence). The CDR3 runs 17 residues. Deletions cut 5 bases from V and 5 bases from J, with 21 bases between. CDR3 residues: CASSEAGEPVGTGELFF. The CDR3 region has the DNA TGTGCCAGTAGTGAGGCGGGTGAGCCAGTAGGGACCGGGGAGCTGTTTTTT. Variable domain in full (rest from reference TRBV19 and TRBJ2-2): DGGITQSPKYLFRKEGQNVTLSCEQNLNHDAMYWYRQDPGQGLRLIYYSQIVNDFQKGDIAEGYSVSREKKESFPLTVTSAQKNPTAFYLCASSEAGEPVGTGELFFGEGSRLTVL.

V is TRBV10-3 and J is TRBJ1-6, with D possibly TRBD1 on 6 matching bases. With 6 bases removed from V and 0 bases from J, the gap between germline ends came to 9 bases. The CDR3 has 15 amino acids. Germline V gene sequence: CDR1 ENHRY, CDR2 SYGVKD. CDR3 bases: TGTGCCATCAGGGACAGTAACTCCTATAATTCACCCCTCCACTTT. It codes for CAIRDSNSYNSPLHF.

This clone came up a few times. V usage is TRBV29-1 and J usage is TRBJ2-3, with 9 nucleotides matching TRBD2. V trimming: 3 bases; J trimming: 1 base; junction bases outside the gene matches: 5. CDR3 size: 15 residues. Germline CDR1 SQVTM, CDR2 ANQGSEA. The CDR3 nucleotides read TGCAGCGTTGAGGGAGCGGGGGGAGGCACAGATACGCAGTATTTT. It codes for CSVEGAGGGTDTQYF.

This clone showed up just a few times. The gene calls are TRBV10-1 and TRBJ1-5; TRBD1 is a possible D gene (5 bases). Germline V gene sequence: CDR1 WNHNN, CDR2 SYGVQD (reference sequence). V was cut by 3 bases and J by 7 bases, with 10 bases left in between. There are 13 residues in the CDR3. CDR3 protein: CASSDSGAQPQHF. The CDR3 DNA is TGCGCCAGCAGTGACAGCGGGGCCCAGCCCCAGCATTTT.

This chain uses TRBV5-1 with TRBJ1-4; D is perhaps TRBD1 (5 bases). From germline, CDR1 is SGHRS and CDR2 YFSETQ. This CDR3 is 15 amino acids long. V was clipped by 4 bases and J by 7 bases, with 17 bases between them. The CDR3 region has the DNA TGCGCCAGCAGCGACCCGCAGGGTATTGGTGAAAAACTGTTTTTT. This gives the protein CASSDPQGIGEKLFF. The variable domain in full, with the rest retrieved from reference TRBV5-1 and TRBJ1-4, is KAGVTQTPRYLIKTRGQQVTLSCSPISGHRSVSWYQQTPGQGLQFLFEYFSETQRNKGNFPGRFSGRQFSNSRSEMNVSTLELGDSALYLCASSDPQGIGEKLFFGSGTQLSVL.

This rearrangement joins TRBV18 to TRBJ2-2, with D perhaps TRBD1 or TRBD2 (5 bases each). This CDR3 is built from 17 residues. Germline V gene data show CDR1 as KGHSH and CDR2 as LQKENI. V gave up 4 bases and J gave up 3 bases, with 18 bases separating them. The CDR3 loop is CASSQHGAGSYTGELFF. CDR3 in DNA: TGTGCCAGCTCACAGCATGGGGCAGGGAGTTACACCGGGGAGCTGTTTTTT.

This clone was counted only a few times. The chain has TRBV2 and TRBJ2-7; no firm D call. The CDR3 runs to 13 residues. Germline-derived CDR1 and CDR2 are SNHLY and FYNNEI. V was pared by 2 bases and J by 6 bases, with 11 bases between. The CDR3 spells CASSERPVGEQYF. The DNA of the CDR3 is TGTGCCAGCAGTGAACGGCCCGTTGGCGAGCAGTACTTC.

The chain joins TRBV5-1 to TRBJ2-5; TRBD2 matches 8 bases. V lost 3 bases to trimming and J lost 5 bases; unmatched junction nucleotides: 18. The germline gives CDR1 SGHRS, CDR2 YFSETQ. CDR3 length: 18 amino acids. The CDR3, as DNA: TGCGCCAGCAGCTCACCGGGACTAGTGGGGGTATCTTATGAGACCCAGTACTTC. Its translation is CASSSPGLVGVSYETQYF.

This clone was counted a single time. The CDR3 reads CSARDGRGEYF. The CDR3 coding sequence is TGCAGTGCTAGAGATGGGAGGGGAGAGTACTTC. The J gene is TRBJ2-7, the V gene TRBV20-1, with 7 positions matching TRBD2. The germline gives CDR1 DFQATT, CDR2 SNEGSKA (reference sequence). The CDR3 loop spans 11 amino acids. After removal of 0 bases from V and 11 bases from J, the junction contained 4 bases not matched to a gene.

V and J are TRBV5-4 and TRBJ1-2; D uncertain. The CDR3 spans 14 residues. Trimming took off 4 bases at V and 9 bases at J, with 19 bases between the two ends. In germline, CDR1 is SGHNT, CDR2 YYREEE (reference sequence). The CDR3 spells CASSLWNWDLSYTF. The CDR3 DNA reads TGTGCCAGCAGCCTTTGGAATTGGGATCTAAGCTACACCTTC.

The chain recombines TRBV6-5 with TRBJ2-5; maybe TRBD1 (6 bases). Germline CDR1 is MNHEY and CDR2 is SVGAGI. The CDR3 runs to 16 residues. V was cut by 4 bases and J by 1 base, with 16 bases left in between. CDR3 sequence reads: CASSFALVGAQETQYF. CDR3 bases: TGTGCCAGCAGTTTCGCCTTAGTGGGGGCCCAAGAGACCCAGTACTTC.

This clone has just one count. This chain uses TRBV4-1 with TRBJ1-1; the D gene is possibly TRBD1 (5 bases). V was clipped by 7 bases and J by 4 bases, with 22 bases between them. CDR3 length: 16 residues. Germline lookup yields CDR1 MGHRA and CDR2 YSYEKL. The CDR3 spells CASNTDQGRTPTEAFF. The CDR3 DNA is TGCGCCAGCAACACCGACCAGGGACGGACGCCCACTGAAGCTTTCTTT.

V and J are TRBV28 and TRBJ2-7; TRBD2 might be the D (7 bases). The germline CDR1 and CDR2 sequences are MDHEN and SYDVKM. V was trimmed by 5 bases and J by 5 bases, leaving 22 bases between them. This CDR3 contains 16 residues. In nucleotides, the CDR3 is TGTGCCAGCAGTCTGGGAGGGGGAGGGACACCCCACGAGCAGTACTTC. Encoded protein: CASSLGGGGTPHEQYF. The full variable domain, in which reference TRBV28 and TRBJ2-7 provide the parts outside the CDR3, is DVKVTQSSRYLVKRTGEKVFLECVQDMDHENMFWYRQDPGLGLRLIYFSYDVKMKEKGDIPEGYSVSREKKERFSLILESASTNQTSMYLCASSLGGGGTPHEQYFGPGTRLTVT.

The CDR3 bases are TGTGCCAGCAGCCCTCTAGGCATCACTGAAGCTTTCTTT. It translates to CASSPLGITEAFF. The chain couples TRBV13 to TRBJ1-1; D uncertain. This CDR3 has 13 amino acids. Germline CDR1 PRHDT, CDR2 FYEKMQ (reference sequence). V shed 5 bases and J shed 4 bases, with 11 bases lying between them.

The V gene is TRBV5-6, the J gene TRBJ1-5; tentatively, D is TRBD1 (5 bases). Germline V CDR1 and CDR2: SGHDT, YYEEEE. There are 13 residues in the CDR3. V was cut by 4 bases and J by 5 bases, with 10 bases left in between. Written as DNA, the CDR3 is TGTGCCAGCAGCGGTGGGGGTCATCAGCCCCAGCATTTT. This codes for CASSGGGHQPQHF.

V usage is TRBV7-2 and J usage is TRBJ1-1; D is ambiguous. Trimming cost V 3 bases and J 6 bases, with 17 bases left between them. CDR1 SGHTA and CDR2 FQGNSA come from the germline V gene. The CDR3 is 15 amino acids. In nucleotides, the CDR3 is TGTGCCAGCAGCTTCCCAGGAGGAGGGAGAGCTGAAGCTTTCTTT. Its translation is CASSFPGGGRAEAFF.

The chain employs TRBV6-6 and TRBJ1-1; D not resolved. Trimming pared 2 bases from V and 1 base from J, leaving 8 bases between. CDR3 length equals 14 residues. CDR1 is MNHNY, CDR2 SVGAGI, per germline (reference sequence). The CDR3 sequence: CASSYNGENTEAFF. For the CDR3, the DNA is TGTGCCAGCAGTTACAATGGAGAGAACACTGAAGCTTTCTTT.

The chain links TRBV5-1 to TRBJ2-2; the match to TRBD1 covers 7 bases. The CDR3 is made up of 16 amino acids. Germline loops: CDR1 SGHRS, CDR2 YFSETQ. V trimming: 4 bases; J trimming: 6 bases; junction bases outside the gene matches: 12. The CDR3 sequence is CASSPSLSGQAGELFF. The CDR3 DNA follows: TGCGCCAGCAGCCCGTCCCTTTCTGGACAGGCCGGGGAGCTGTTTTTT. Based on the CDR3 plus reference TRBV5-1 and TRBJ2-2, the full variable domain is KAGVTQTPRYLIKTRGQQVTLSCSPISGHRSVSWYQQTPGQGLQFLFEYFSETQRNKGNFPGRFSGRQFSNSRSEMNVSTLELGDSALYLCASSPSLSGQAGELFFGEGSRLTVL.